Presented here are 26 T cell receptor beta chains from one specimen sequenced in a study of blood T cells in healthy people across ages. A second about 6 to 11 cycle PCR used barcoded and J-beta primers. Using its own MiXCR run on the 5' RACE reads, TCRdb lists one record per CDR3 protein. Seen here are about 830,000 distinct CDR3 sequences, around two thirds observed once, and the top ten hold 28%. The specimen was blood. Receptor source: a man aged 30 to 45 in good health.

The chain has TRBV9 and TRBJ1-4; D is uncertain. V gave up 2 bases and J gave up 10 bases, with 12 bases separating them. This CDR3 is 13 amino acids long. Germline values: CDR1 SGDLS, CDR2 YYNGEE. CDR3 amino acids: CASSVEREGKLFF. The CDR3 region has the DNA TGTGCCAGCAGCGTGGAAAGGGAGGGAAAACTGTTTTTT.

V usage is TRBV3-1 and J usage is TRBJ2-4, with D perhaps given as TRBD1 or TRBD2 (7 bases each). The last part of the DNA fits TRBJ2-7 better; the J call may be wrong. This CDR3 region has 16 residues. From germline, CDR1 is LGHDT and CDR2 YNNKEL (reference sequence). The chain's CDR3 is CASSQDQGGSAYEQYF. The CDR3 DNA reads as TGTGCCAGCAGCCAAGATCAGGGGGGGTCAGCCTACGAGCAGTACTTC.

The CDR3 reads CSARPVGEKLFF. CDR3 bases: TGCAGTGCTAGACCCGTCGGGGAAAAACTGTTTTTT. This chain uses TRBV20-1 with TRBJ1-4; D remains ambiguous. Germline V gene sequence: CDR1 DFQATT, CDR2 SNEGSKA (reference sequence). There are 12 residues in the CDR3. Trimming removed 2 bases at V and 8 bases at J, with 9 bases between.

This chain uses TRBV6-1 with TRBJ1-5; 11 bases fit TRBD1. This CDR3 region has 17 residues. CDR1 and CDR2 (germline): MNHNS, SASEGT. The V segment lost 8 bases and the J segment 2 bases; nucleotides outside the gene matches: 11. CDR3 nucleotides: TGTGCCAGCGTCCGGACAGGGGGCGAATTCGGCAATCAGCCCCAGCATTTT. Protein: CASVRTGGEFGNQPQHF.

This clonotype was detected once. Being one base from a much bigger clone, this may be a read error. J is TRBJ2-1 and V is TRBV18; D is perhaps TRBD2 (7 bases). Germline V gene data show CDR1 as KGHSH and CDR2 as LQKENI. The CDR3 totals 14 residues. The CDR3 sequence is CASSPGGGHNEQFF. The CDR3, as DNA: TGTGCCAGCTCACCAGGGGGGGGGCACAACGAGCAGTTCTTC.

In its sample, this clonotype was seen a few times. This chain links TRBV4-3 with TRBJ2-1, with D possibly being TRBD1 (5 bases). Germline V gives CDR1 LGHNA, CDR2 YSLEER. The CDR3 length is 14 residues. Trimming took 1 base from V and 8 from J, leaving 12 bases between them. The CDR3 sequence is CASSQGSGWYEQFF. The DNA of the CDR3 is TGCGCCAGCAGCCAAGGATCAGGGTGGTATGAGCAGTTCTTC.

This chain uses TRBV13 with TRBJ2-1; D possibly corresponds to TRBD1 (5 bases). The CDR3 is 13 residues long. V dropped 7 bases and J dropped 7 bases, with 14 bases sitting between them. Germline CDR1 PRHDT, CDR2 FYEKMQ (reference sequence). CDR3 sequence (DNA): TGTGCCAGCACCTCAGACAGTTTAAATGAGCAGTTCTTC. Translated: CASTSDSLNEQFF.

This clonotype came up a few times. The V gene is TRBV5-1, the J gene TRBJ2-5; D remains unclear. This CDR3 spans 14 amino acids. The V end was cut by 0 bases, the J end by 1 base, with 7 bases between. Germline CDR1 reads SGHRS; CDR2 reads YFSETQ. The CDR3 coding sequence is TGCGCCAGCAGCTTGGAGTGGAGCCAAGAGACCCAGTACTTC. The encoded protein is CASSLEWSQETQYF.

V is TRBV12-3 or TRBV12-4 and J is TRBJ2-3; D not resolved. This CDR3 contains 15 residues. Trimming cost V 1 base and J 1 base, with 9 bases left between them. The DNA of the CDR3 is TGTGCCAGCAGTTTAGTCCGGTTGGGCACAGATACGCAGTATTTT. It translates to CASSLVRLGTDTQYF.

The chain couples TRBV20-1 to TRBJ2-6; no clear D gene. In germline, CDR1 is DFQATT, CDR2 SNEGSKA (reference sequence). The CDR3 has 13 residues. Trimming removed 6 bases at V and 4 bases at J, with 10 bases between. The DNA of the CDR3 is TGCAGTGCGACAATCGGGGGGGCCAACGTCCTGACTTTC. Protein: CSATIGGANVLTF.

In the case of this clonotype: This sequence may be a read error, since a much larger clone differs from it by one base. CDR3 amino acids: CSVGDRGDYGYTF. Written as DNA, the CDR3 is TGCAGCGTTGGGGACAGGGGAGACTATGGCTACACCTTC. The J gene is TRBJ1-2, the V gene TRBV29-1, with 10 bases fitting TRBD1. Looked up from germline, CDR1 is SQVTM and CDR2 is ANQGSEA. The J segment lost 3 bases and the V segment lost 4 bases, leaving 2 bases of the junction unmatched. The length of the CDR3 is 13 residues.

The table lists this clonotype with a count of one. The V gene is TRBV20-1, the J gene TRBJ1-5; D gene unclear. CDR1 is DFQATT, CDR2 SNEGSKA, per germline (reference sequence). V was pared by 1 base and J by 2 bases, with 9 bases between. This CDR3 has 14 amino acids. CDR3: CSARATGGNQPQHF. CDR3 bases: TGCAGTGCTAGAGCCACGGGTGGCAATCAGCCCCAGCATTTT.

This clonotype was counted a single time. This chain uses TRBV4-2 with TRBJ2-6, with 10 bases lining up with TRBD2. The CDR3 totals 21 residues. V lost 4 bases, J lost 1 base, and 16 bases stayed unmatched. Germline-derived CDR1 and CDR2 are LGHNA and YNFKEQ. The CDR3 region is CASSPGASGGNVPSGANVLTF. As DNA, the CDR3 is TGTGCCAGCAGCCCTGGGGCTAGCGGGGGAAATGTACCGTCTGGGGCCAACGTCCTGACTTTC.

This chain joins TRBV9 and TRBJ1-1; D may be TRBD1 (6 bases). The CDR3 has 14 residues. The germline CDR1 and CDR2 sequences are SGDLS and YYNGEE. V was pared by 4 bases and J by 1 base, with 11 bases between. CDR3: CASSSGQSNTEAFF. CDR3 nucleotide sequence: TGTGCCAGCAGCAGCGGACAGTCGAACACTGAAGCTTTCTTT.

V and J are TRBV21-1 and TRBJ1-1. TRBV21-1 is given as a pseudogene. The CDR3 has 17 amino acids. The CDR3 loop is CASGEGGKAEWRTEAFF. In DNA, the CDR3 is TGTGCCAGCGGTGAGGGAGGGAAAGCAGAATGGAGAACTGAAGCTTTCTTT.

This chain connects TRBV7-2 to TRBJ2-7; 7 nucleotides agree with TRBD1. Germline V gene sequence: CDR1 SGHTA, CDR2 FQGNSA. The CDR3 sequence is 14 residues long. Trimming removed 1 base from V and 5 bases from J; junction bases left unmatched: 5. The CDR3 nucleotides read TGTGCCAGCAGCTTAGTAAAAGACAGGGACGAGCAGTACTTC. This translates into CASSLVKDRDEQYF.

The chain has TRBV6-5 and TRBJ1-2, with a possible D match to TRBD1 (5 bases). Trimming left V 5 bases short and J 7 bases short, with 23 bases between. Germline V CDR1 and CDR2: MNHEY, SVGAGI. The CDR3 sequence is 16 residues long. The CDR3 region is CASSPSGAGIVFGYTF. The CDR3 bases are TGTGCCAGCAGTCCCTCCGGGGCGGGGATCGTATTTGGCTACACCTTC.

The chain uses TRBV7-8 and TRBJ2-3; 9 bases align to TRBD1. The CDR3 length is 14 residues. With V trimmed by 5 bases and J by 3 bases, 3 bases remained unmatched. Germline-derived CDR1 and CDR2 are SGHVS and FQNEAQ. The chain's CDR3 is CASSPDRGTDTQYF. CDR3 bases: TGTGCCAGCAGCCCGGACAGGGGTACAGATACGCAGTATTTT.

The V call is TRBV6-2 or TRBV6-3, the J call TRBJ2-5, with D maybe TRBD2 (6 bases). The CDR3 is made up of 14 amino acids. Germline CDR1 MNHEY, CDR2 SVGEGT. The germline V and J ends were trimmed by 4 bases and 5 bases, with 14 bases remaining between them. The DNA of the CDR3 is TGTGCCAGCAGTTTTGAGGGACTCCCGGAGACCCAGTACTTC. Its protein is CASSFEGLPETQYF.

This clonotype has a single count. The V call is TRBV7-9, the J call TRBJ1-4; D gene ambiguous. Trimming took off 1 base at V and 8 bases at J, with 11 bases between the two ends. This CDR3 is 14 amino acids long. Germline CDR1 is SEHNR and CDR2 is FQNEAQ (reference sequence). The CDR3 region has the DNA TGTGCCAGCAGCTTAGAGACACGGGGAGAAAAACTGTTTTTT. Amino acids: CASSLETRGEKLFF.

CDR3 coding DNA: TGCAGCACAGCCTCAGGGATGGTCAAAAACATTCAGTACTTC. The encoded protein is CSTASGMVKNIQYF. V gene TRBV20-1 combines with J gene TRBJ2-4; D possibly corresponds to TRBD1 (5 bases). CDR1 is DFQATT, CDR2 SNEGSKA, per germline (reference sequence). The CDR3 runs 14 residues.

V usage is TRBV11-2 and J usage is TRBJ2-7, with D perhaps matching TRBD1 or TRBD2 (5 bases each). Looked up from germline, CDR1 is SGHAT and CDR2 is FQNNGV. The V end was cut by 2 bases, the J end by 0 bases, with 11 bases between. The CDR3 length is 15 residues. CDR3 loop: CASSLPRGVSYEQYF. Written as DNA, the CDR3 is TGTGCCAGCAGCTTACCAAGGGGAGTCTCCTACGAGCAGTACTTC.

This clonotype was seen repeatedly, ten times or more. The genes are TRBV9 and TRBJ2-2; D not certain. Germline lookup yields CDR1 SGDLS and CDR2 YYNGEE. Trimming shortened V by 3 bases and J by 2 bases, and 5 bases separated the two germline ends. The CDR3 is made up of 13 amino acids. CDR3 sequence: CASSAINTGELFF. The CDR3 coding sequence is TGTGCCAGCAGCGCGATCAACACCGGGGAGCTGTTTTTT.

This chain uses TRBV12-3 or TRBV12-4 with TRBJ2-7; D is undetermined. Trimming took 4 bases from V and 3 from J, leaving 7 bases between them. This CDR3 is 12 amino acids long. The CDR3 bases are TGTGCCAGCAGTTCAATGGGCTACGAGCAGTACTTC. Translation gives CASSSMGYEQYF.

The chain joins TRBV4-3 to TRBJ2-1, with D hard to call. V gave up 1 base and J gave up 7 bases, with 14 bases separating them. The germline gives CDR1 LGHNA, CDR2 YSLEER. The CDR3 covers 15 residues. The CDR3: CASSQGLVSANEQFF. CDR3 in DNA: TGCGCCAGCAGCCAAGGGCTGGTATCAGCTAATGAGCAGTTCTTC.

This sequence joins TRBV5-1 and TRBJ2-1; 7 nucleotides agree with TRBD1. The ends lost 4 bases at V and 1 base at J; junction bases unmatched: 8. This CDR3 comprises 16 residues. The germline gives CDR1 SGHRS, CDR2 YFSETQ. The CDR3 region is CASSLPRQGSYNEQFF. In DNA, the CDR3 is TGCGCCAGCAGCCTGCCAAGACAGGGATCCTACAATGAGCAGTTCTTC.